This TCR beta chain was sequenced in a study of cytomegalovirus exposure and HLA in healthy donors. Study background: Out of fewer than 400 genotyped donors, about 80% belonged to the Caucasian-associated ancestry cluster. Findings and caveats of the study: Accounts indicate the classifier identified cytomegalovirus status with strong specificity and sensitivity. Confirmation in vitro established that a few CMV-associated chains were specific for CMV antigens. Cytomegalovirus association was listed for roughly 160 TCR beta chains.

Notes on this clone: As yet, its antigen is unknown.

The PCR used 60 Vbeta and 13 Jbeta primers. The data were produced by immunoSEQ multiplex PCR, yet TCRdb's version contains in-frame clones alone and is incomplete. The repertoire consists of roughly 160,000 clones, with around 88% occurring once and the leading ten covering 0.85%. This receptor was taken from a woman between 25 and 40 years old in good health and CMV-seronegative. Specimen: PBMCs.

CDR3: CASSPGQFYGYTF. Written as DNA, the CDR3 is TGTGCCAGCAGCCCAGGACAGTTCTATGGCTACACCTTC. The rearrangement links TRBV6-5 to TRBJ1-2; D might be TRBD1 (6 bases). The V gene lost 6 bases and the J gene lost 4 bases, with 12 bases spanning the gap. The CDR3 is made up of 13 amino acids. CDR1 MNHEY and CDR2 SVGAGI come from the germline V gene.